Shown below are 30 T cell receptor beta chains from a single sample sequenced in a study of CD8 T cells in ankylosing spondylitis. TCRdb ran MiXCR on the 5' RACE reads and lists one entry per CDR3 protein. This table holds some 130,000 distinct CDR3 sequences, approximately 7.3% found once. Source material: blood, either unsorted or a sorted T cell fraction (not recorded which). The receptors originated from a female donor with ankylosing spondylitis or in good health (not recorded which).

This clonotype was seen ten or more times. The chain combines TRBV7-2 with TRBJ2-1; D is undetermined. The CDR3 length is 15 residues. The V gene's germline CDR1 is SGHTA and CDR2 FQGNSA. Trimming pared 1 base from V and 8 bases from J, leaving 15 bases between. The CDR3 here is CASSLEPPGWDEQFF. The CDR3 nucleotides are TGTGCCAGCAGCTTAGAGCCTCCAGGCTGGGATGAGCAGTTCTTC.

The table lists this clonotype with many counts. The J gene is TRBJ1-1, the V gene TRBV7-9; 9 bases align to TRBD1. Germline CDR1 reads SEHNR; CDR2 reads FQNEAQ (reference sequence). V trimming: 7 bases; J trimming: 5 bases; junction bases outside the gene matches: 8. This CDR3 has 14 residues. The CDR3 region has the DNA TGTGCCAGCATCTCCACAGGGGGCGGGACTGAAGCTTTCTTT. This encodes CASISTGGGTEAFF.

The sample holds many counts of this clonotype. This rearrangement joins TRBV7-2 to TRBJ2-2; 7 bases fit TRBD2. In germline, CDR1 is SGHTA, CDR2 FQGNSA. The V segment lost 5 bases and the J segment 5 bases; nucleotides outside the gene matches: 11. The CDR3 length is 16 residues. The CDR3 bases are TGTGCCAGCAGCCGAGCGTGGGGGGGGTCAACCGGGGAGCTGTTTTTT. Translating it yields CASSRAWGGSTGELFF.

This clonotype was counted many times. The chain uses TRBV4-1 and TRBJ1-2, with 9 bases aligning to TRBD1. The CDR3 covers 14 residues. Germline CDR1 MGHRA, CDR2 YSYEKL. Trimming removed 3 bases from V and 6 bases from J; junction bases left unmatched: 5. CDR3 bases: TGCGCCAGCAGCCACCACAGGGGGCGCGATGGCTACACCTTC. Amino acid sequence: CASSHHRGRDGYTF.

This clonotype was seen ten or more times. V is TRBV5-1 and J is TRBJ2-5; the match to TRBD1 covers 7 bases. V shed 3 bases, J shed 2 bases, and the junction held 7 bases outside the gene matches. Looked up from germline, CDR1 is SGHRS and CDR2 is YFSETQ. The CDR3 covers 15 residues. CDR3 amino acids: CASSWARDRQETQYF. In DNA, the CDR3 is TGCGCCAGCAGCTGGGCCCGGGACAGACAAGAGACCCAGTACTTC.

This clonotype appeared many times. The V gene is TRBV9, the J gene TRBJ1-6; weak D call: TRBD1 (5 bases). Trimming stripped 0 bases from V and 8 bases from J, with 9 bases between. The germline V gene has CDR1 SGDLS and CDR2 YYNGEE. CDR3 length equals 14 residues. The CDR3: CASSVGGRDSPLHF. CDR3 coding DNA: TGTGCCAGCAGCGTAGGGGGGAGGGATTCACCCCTCCACTTT.

Many counts were recorded for this clonotype. The V and J genes are TRBV5-1 and TRBJ2-7, with 7 bases aligning to TRBD1. CDR1 is SGHRS and CDR2 is YFSETQ in the germline V gene. V lost 3 bases to trimming and J lost 3 bases; unmatched junction nucleotides: 9. CDR3 length: 15 amino acids. The CDR3 region is CASSSPDRWNYEQYF. In DNA, the CDR3 is TGCGCCAGCAGCTCCCCGGACAGGTGGAACTACGAGCAGTACTTC.

This chain links TRBV14 with TRBJ2-1; D tentatively reads TRBD1 or TRBD2 (5 bases each). CDR3 size: 17 residues. Trimming removed 0 bases from V and 2 bases from J, with 14 bases in between. Germline CDR1 and CDR2: SGHDN and FVKESK. The CDR3 DNA follows: TGTGCCAGCAGCCAAGAGATGTTCCGGGACCCCTACAATGAGCAGTTCTTC. It is translated as CASSQEMFRDPYNEQFF.

Ten or more counts support this clonotype. The chain has TRBV30 and TRBJ1-5; D unclear. Per the germline V gene, CDR1 is GTSNPN and CDR2 is SVGIG (reference sequence). The CDR3 covers 14 residues. V gave up 0 bases and J gave up 5 bases, with 11 bases separating them. Here the CDR3 DNA reads TGTGCCTGGAGTGTGGCCGCGATTGATCAGCCCCAGCATTTT. Its protein is CAWSVAAIDQPQHF.

The genes are TRBV18 and TRBJ2-7; maybe TRBD1 (5 bases). V lost 0 bases and J lost 5, with 11 bases in between. This CDR3 is built from 14 residues. The germline CDR1 and CDR2 sequences are KGHSH and LQKENI. The DNA for the CDR3 is TGTGCCAGCTCACCACCCGGCCAGGGAAACGAGCAGTACTTC. As protein: CASSPPGQGNEQYF.

The chain joins TRBV20-1 to TRBJ2-7; 16 positions agree with TRBD2. CDR3 size: 15 residues. In germline, CDR1 is DFQATT, CDR2 SNEGSKA (reference sequence). The J segment lost 5 bases and the V segment lost 6 bases, leaving 7 bases of the junction unmatched. The CDR3 spells CSAPGLAGGGNEQYF. CDR3 nucleotide sequence: TGCAGTGCCCCGGGACTAGCGGGGGGGGGAAACGAGCAGTACTTC.

This clonotype occurred many times. This chain uses TRBV28 with TRBJ2-7, with D perhaps matching TRBD1 (5 bases). V lost 2 bases to trimming and J lost 6 bases, with 11 bases between them. Germline lookup yields CDR1 MDHEN and CDR2 SYDVKM. CDR3 length equals 13 residues. CDR3 sequence reads: CASSLQGVSEQYF. CDR3 DNA sequence: TGTGCCAGCAGTTTACAGGGTGTTTCCGAGCAGTACTTC. Combining the CDR3 with reference TRBV28 and TRBJ2-7 gives the whole variable domain DVKVTQSSRYLVKRTGEKVFLECVQDMDHENMFWYRQDPGLGLRLIYFSYDVKMKEKGDIPEGYSVSREKKERFSLILESASTNQTSMYLCASSLQGVSEQYFGPGTRLTVT.

V usage is TRBV24-1 and J usage is TRBJ2-1; TRBD1 matches at 8 bases. V lost 4 bases, J lost 4 bases, and 11 bases stayed unmatched. The germline V gene encodes CDR1 KGHDR and CDR2 SFDVKD. The length of the CDR3 is 17 residues. The CDR3 sequence: CATSDYRDRPSYNEQFF. CDR3 sequence (DNA): TGTGCCACCAGTGACTACCGGGACAGGCCATCATACAATGAGCAGTTCTTC.

This chain uses TRBV7-6 with TRBJ2-1; tentative D call: TRBD2 (5 bases). Germline V lookup: CDR1 SGHVS, CDR2 FNYEAQ. V gave up 3 bases and J gave up 8 bases, with 14 bases separating them. The CDR3 runs to 14 residues. The CDR3 nucleotides are TGTGCCAGCAGCTTGCACCCGGAGGCTTATGAGCAGTTCTTC. Translation: CASSLHPEAYEQFF.

This clonotype was found many times. The chain recombines TRBV27 with TRBJ1-4, with D perhaps TRBD1 (5 bases). This CDR3 region has 14 residues. The V end lost 3 bases, the J end lost 5 bases, and 10 bases lay between the germline ends. Germline CDR1 is MNHEY and CDR2 is SMNVEV (reference sequence). CDR3 in DNA: TGTGCCAGCAGTTTGGCGGGGGTCAATGAAAAACTGTTTTTT. It yields the protein CASSLAGVNEKLFF.

This clonotype has at least ten counts. This chain joins TRBV12-3 or TRBV12-4 and TRBJ2-7; D gene uncertain. The CDR3 has 14 amino acids. V was cut by 2 bases and J by 0 bases, with 8 bases left in between. As DNA, the CDR3 is TGTGCCAGCAGTTTAAGGGTAAGCTCCTACGAGCAGTACTTC. The encoded protein is CASSLRVSSYEQYF.

This chain links TRBV6-5 with TRBJ1-1, with D possibly TRBD1 on 5 matching bases. Trimming pared 2 bases from V and 4 bases from J, leaving 17 bases between. CDR1 is MNHEY and CDR2 is SVGAGI in the germline V gene. The CDR3 contains 16 residues. The CDR3 DNA follows: TGTGCCAGCAGTTACCTCTCCGGCGGGGGAGGCACTGAAGCTTTCTTT. As protein: CASSYLSGGGGTEAFF.

V gene TRBV20-1 combines with J gene TRBJ2-1; TRBD2 matches 9 bases. Per germline, CDR1 DFQATT and CDR2 SNEGSKA (reference sequence). The junction had 18 bases not matched to a gene; V was cut back by 3 bases and J by 12 bases. The CDR3 covers 16 residues. CDR3 nucleotides: TGCAGTGCTAGTCCGATTGCGGGGGGGCCGGTAGGAGGGCAGTTCTTC. It translates to CSASPIAGGPVGGQFF.

This clonotype was seen repeatedly, ten times or more. This chain connects TRBV20-1 to TRBJ1-5, with D maybe TRBD1 (5 bases). The CDR3 extends over 13 amino acids. Trimming pared 6 bases from V and 3 bases from J, leaving 12 bases between. CDR1 and CDR2 from the germline V gene are DFQATT and SNEGSKA (reference sequence). For the CDR3, the DNA is TGCAGTGCAACTCGGGGGTTCAATCAGCCCCAGCATTTT. Amino acids: CSATRGFNQPQHF.

This clonotype has ten or more counts. V gene TRBV24-1 combines with J gene TRBJ2-2, with 13 bases that match TRBD2. The CDR3 length is 19 residues. Germline V gene lookup returns CDR1 KGHDR and CDR2 SFDVKD. The V gene end was trimmed by 5 bases and the J gene end by 0 bases; junction bases not matched to a gene: 8. The chain's CDR3 is CATSAPGLAGPTNTGELFF. Written as DNA, the CDR3 is TGTGCCACCAGTGCTCCGGGACTAGCGGGACCTACGAACACCGGGGAGCTGTTTTTT.

This clonotype was seen many times. This chain links TRBV6-1 with TRBJ1-1; 9 bases match TRBD1. Trimming removed 3 bases from V and 11 bases from J; junction bases left unmatched: 4. Germline V gene lookup returns CDR1 MNHNS and CDR2 SASEGT. The CDR3 spans 12 residues. DNA for the CDR3: TGTGCCAGCAGTGATAGGACAGGGGTGGCTTTCTTT. Translating gives CASSDRTGVAFF.

This clonotype was detected many times. The chain is built from TRBV20-1 and TRBJ1-6; no clear D. Germline-derived CDR1 and CDR2 are DFQATT and SNEGSKA (reference sequence). The V and J ends lost 0 bases and 0 bases respectively, with 15 bases between them. This CDR3 is built from 18 residues. The CDR3 DNA is TGCAGTGCTAGAGATAGGAGGAAGGGTAGCTCCTATAATTCACCCCTCCACTTT. This translates into CSARDRRKGSSYNSPLHF.

This clonotype was observed at least ten times. The chain has TRBV15 and TRBJ1-2; no firm D call. Germline V gene lookup returns CDR1 LNHNV and CDR2 YYDKDF (reference sequence). V lost 0 bases and J lost 6, with 5 bases in between. The CDR3 contains 12 residues. Written as DNA, the CDR3 is TGTGCCACCAGCAGAGAAAGGGATGGCTACACCTTC. It encodes CATSRERDGYTF.

This clonotype appeared many times. This chain connects TRBV7-8 to TRBJ2-1, with D perhaps being TRBD1 or TRBD2 (5 bases each). Germline-derived CDR1 and CDR2 are SGHVS and FQNEAQ. V lost 3 bases and J 4 bases, leaving 13 bases between the germline ends. The length of the CDR3 is 15 residues. The CDR3: CASSFLGRSYNEQFF. For the CDR3, the DNA is TGTGCCAGCAGCTTTTTGGGACGGTCTTACAATGAGCAGTTCTTC. Full variable domain (rest looked up from reference TRBV7-8 and TRBJ2-1): GAGVSQSPRYKVAKRGQDVALRCDPISGHVSLFWYQQALGQGPEFLTYFQNEAQLDKSGLPSDRFFAERPEGSVSTLKIQRTQQEDSAVYLCASSFLGRSYNEQFFGPGTRLTVL.

This clonotype occurred many times. The chain carries TRBV20-1 and TRBJ2-3; 10 bases fit TRBD2. Trimming took 0 bases from V and 4 from J; bases not matched to a gene: 7. CDR3 length: 16 amino acids. CDR1 and CDR2 from the germline V gene are DFQATT and SNEGSKA (reference sequence). In DNA, the CDR3 is TGCAGTGCTAGAGACGTAGGACTAGCGGAACCAGATACGCAGTATTTT. Protein sequence: CSARDVGLAEPDTQYF.

J is TRBJ1-2 and V is TRBV7-2; no firm D call. The V end was cut by 5 bases, the J end by 0 bases, with 13 bases between. The CDR3 is 15 residues long. Germline CDR1 and CDR2: SGHTA and FQGNSA. The CDR3 DNA reads as TGTGCCAGCAGCCCCAGAGGCAGTTCTAACTATGGCTACACCTTC. It specifies CASSPRGSSNYGYTF. Complete variable domain (other parts from reference TRBV7-2 and TRBJ1-2): GAGVSQSPSNKVTEKGKDVELRCDPISGHTALYWYRQSLGQGLEFLIYFQGNSAPDKSGLPSDRFSAERTGGSVSTLTIQRTQQEDSAVYLCASSPRGSSNYGYTFGSGTRLTVV.

This clonotype was seen at least ten times. The genes are TRBV12-3 or TRBV12-4 and TRBJ2-7; D perhaps matches TRBD2 (5 bases). The CDR3 consists of 16 residues. V was pared by 6 bases and J by 5 bases, with 23 bases between. The CDR3 reads CASSPKGVDPGNEQYF. For the CDR3, the DNA is TGTGCCAGCAGCCCCAAAGGTGTGGACCCGGGGAACGAGCAGTACTTC.

The sample holds many counts of this clonotype. This rearrangement joins TRBV19 to TRBJ1-5; no definite D call. This CDR3 contains 12 residues. V gave up 3 bases and J gave up 6 bases, with 6 bases separating them. CDR1 is LNHDA, CDR2 SQIVND, per germline (reference sequence). Written as DNA, the CDR3 is TGTGCCAGTAGTATCTCGGGTCAGCCCCAGCATTTT. Translating it yields CASSISGQPQHF.

This clonotype appeared many times. The chain links TRBV24-1 to TRBJ1-1, with D unclear. Deletions cut 0 bases from V and 7 bases from J, with 5 bases between. Germline V gene lookup returns CDR1 KGHDR and CDR2 SFDVKD. The CDR3 spans 12 residues. The CDR3 nucleotides read TGTGCCACCAGTGATTTGGGTAGTGAAGCTTTCTTT. Translated, it gives CATSDLGSEAFF.

The chain recombines TRBV5-4 with TRBJ2-7, with D tentatively TRBD1 or TRBD2 (6 bases each). This CDR3 has 16 amino acids. Germline-derived CDR1 and CDR2 are SGHNT and YYREEE (reference sequence). Between the trimmed V and J ends, which lost 3 bases and 7 bases, there was a span of 23 bases. DNA for the CDR3: TGTGCCAGCAGCTCGGGGGACAAGGGGTCCCTGGTGGAGCAGTACTTC. This sequence encodes CASSSGDKGSLVEQYF.